This T cell receptor beta chain was observed in a study of patients and donors after allogeneic stem cell transplantation. Each CDR3 protein is one row after TCRdb ran MiXCR on the RT-PCR reads. The sample has roughly 230,000 distinct CDR3 sequences, 13% to 15% seen once. Trimming stripped 2 bases from V and 4 bases from J, with 11 bases between. This CDR3 is 15 amino acids long. Germline V lookup: CDR1 SGHVS, CDR2 FNYEAQ. J is TRBJ2-2 and V is TRBV7-6, with D possibly being TRBD2 (6 bases). This sequence was found in a human donor who was either an allogeneic HSCT recipient or a stem cell or donor lymphocyte infusion donor (not recorded which). It is not recorded whose cells these are; they may come from a transplant donor. Specimen: blood, either unsorted or a sorted T cell fraction (not recorded which). The CDR3 loop reads CASSLTAGGTGELFF. The CDR3 region has the DNA TGTGCCAGCAGCTTAACAGCGGGTGGCACCGGGGAGCTGTTTTTT.